The 25 T cell receptor beta chains reported below all come from one sample, sequenced in a study of Ad26.COV2.S vaccination and SARS-CoV-2 variants. The method was immunoSEQ multiplex PCR; TCRdb's version includes in-frame clones alone and lacks a portion of them. The sample carries about 440,000 clones, about 90% recorded once. Treatment described: 15 to 20 received Ad26.COV2.S at low or high dose, single or two shots; several received placebo; per-sample allocation not given. At day 63 after the first vaccine or placebo injection, samples were drawn. The source was peripheral blood, collected in a trial of Ad26.COV2.S vaccine versus placebo. All receptors come from a person between 18 and 65 years old who received the Ad26.COV2.S COVID-19 vaccine or a placebo.

The chain recombines TRBV7-2 with TRBJ2-1; D not resolved. The CDR3 covers 16 residues. The germline V and J ends were trimmed by 2 bases and 0 bases, with 11 bases remaining between them. CDR1 SGHTA and CDR2 FQGNSA come from the germline V gene. CDR3 sequence reads: CASSLSPSSSYNEQFF. CDR3 nucleotides: TGTGCCAGCAGCTTATCCCCATCCAGCTCCTACAATGAGCAGTTCTTC.

This sequence joins TRBV6-5 and TRBJ2-5, with 7 nucleotides matching TRBD1. Looked up from germline, CDR1 is MNHEY and CDR2 is SVGAGI. With 8 bases clipped from V and 13 bases from J, the junction kept 10 bases outside the gene matches. This CDR3 has 11 residues. The CDR3, as DNA: TGTGCCAGCGGAACGGACAGGTCTCTGTACTTC. It encodes CASGTDRSLYF.

The chain links TRBV11-2 to TRBJ2-2; TRBD2 might be the D (6 bases). Trimming took 5 bases from V and 5 from J, leaving 15 bases between them. The CDR3 is 15 amino acids. The germline gives CDR1 SGHAT, CDR2 FQNNGV. The CDR3 nucleotides are TGTGCCAGCAGCCCACTAGCAATAGGGACCGGGGAGCTGTTTTTT. This codes for CASSPLAIGTGELFF.

The chain employs TRBV10-2 and TRBJ1-2, with D possibly matching TRBD1 (5 bases). CDR1 and CDR2 (germline): WSHSY, SAAADI. Trimming took 2 bases from V and 6 from J, leaving 10 bases between them. This CDR3 has 13 amino acids. CDR3 sequence reads: CASSETLGDGYTF. The CDR3 coding sequence is TGCGCCAGCAGTGAGACATTGGGGGATGGCTACACCTTC.

The chain couples TRBV27 to TRBJ2-3; 11 positions agree with TRBD2. Trimming at V came to 5 bases and at J to 3 bases, leaving 4 bases not matched to a gene. Germline CDR1 and CDR2: MNHEY and SMNVEV (reference sequence). The CDR3 has 15 residues. CDR3 sequence: CASSDGTSGTDTQYF. CDR3 DNA: TGTGCCAGCAGTGACGGGACTAGCGGTACAGATACGCAGTATTTT.

V is TRBV10-3 and J is TRBJ2-5, with D perhaps matching TRBD1 (5 bases). The CDR3 consists of 15 residues. The germline V and J ends were trimmed by 3 bases and 5 bases, with 16 bases remaining between them. Looked up from germline, CDR1 is ENHRY and CDR2 is SYGVKD. CDR3 in amino acids: CAISERNRGGETQYF. The CDR3 DNA reads TGTGCCATCAGTGAAAGAAATAGGGGCGGTGAGACCCAGTACTTC.

A word on this clone: This sample includes further DNA sequences coding for the same CDR3. This chain's CDR3 is CATSDSNQPQHF. CDR3 in DNA: TGTGCCACCAGTGATTCAAATCAGCCCCAGCATTTT. The chain carries TRBV24-1 and TRBJ1-5; D is ambiguous. The CDR3 sequence is 12 residues long. CDR1 and CDR2 (germline): KGHDR, SFDVKD. V shed 2 bases and J shed 4 bases, with 2 bases lying between them.

This chain uses TRBV3-1 (or the pseudogene TRBV3-2) with TRBJ2-3, with D unclear. Trimming removed 0 bases from V and 1 base from J, with 11 bases in between. CDR3 length equals 16 residues. From germline, CDR1 is LGHDT and CDR2 YNNKEL (reference sequence). The CDR3 nucleotides read TGTGCCAGCAGCCAAGACCCCGTGTTCGGCACAGATACGCAGTATTTT. This codes for CASSQDPVFGTDTQYF.

CDR3 amino acids: CASSFRSGANVLTF. The CDR3 DNA reads TGTGCCAGTAGTTTCAGGTCTGGGGCCAACGTCCTGACTTTC. The chain has TRBV19 and TRBJ2-6; D not resolved. The V end was cut by 5 bases, the J end by 1 base, with 6 bases between. CDR3 size: 14 residues. Germline V gene data show CDR1 as LNHDA and CDR2 as SQIVND (reference sequence).

In this sample, this clone turned up once. This chain joins TRBV5-1 and TRBJ2-7; D perhaps matches TRBD2 (7 bases). The CDR3 covers 14 residues. Germline loops: CDR1 SGHRS, CDR2 YFSETQ. V was clipped by 6 bases and J by 0 bases, with 13 bases between them. In nucleotides, the CDR3 is TGCGCCAGCAACCAAGGGGGGGGCTCCTACGAGCAGTACTTC. Amino acids: CASNQGGGSYEQYF.

The chain joins TRBV7-6 to TRBJ2-5; D possibly corresponds to TRBD1 (6 bases). CDR3 size: 16 residues. V lost 1 base, J lost 4 bases, and 16 bases lay in between. Germline loops: CDR1 SGHVS, CDR2 FNYEAQ. The CDR3 is CASSLGIDRIAETQYF. The DNA for the CDR3 is TGTGCCAGCAGCTTAGGAATTGACAGGATCGCAGAGACCCAGTACTTC.

The chain combines TRBV2 with TRBJ2-5, with D hard to call. Germline V gene sequence: CDR1 SNHLY, CDR2 FYNNEI. The CDR3 contains 13 residues. The ends were cut back, 4 bases at V and 4 bases at J, with 10 bases in the middle. As DNA, the CDR3 is TGTGCCAGCAGTGGTCTTCGTGTAGAGACCCAGTACTTC. Translating gives CASSGLRVETQYF.

The gene calls are TRBV27 and TRBJ2-7; tentatively, D is TRBD1 (5 bases). CDR1 and CDR2 (germline): MNHEY, SMNVEV (reference sequence). The CDR3 is 13 amino acids. V gave up 7 bases and J gave up 3 bases, with 13 bases separating them. CDR3 coding DNA: TGTGCCAGCAAACGAAGGGGCAACTACGAGCAGTACTTC. Translated, it gives CASKRRGNYEQYF.

The V gene is TRBV28, the J gene TRBJ1-3; D possibly corresponds to TRBD1 (6 bases). Per germline, CDR1 MDHEN and CDR2 SYDVKM. The CDR3 length is 16 residues. Deletions cut 2 bases from V and 0 bases from J, with 11 bases between. Here the CDR3 DNA reads TGTGCCAGCAGTTTAAACAGGGCCCTCTCTGGAAACACCATATATTTT. Translated: CASSLNRALSGNTIYF.

V and J are TRBV4-2 and TRBJ2-1; D uncertain. Germline V gene sequence: CDR1 LGHNA, CDR2 YNFKEQ. This CDR3 has 13 amino acids. Trimming removed 1 base from V and 6 bases from J, with 7 bases in between. The CDR3 sequence is CASSQGTLNEQFF. The CDR3 DNA reads as TGTGCCAGCAGCCAAGGGACCCTCAATGAGCAGTTCTTC.

The chain joins TRBV19 to TRBJ2-1, with 9 nucleotides matching TRBD2. From germline, CDR1 is LNHDA and CDR2 SQIVND (reference sequence). V gave up 7 bases and J gave up 8 bases; unmatched junction bases: 9. The CDR3 covers 14 residues. The CDR3 reads CASKAGGPFDEQFF. In DNA form, the CDR3 reads TGTGCCAGTAAAGCGGGAGGCCCCTTCGATGAGCAGTTCTTC.

The chain combines TRBV18 with TRBJ1-2; TRBD1 might be the D (6 bases). Germline CDR1 reads KGHSH; CDR2 reads LQKENI. CDR3 length: 13 residues. Between the trimmed V and J ends, which lost 3 bases and 6 bases, there was a span of 11 bases. The CDR3, as DNA: TGTGCCAGCTCACCCAGGGGTACTGATGGCTACACCTTC. This encodes CASSPRGTDGYTF.

The genes are TRBV27 and TRBJ1-5; D is possibly TRBD1 (5 bases). Trimming left V 1 base short and J 3 bases short, with 10 bases between. CDR3 size: 15 residues. Germline CDR1 is MNHEY and CDR2 is SMNVEV (reference sequence). CDR3 residues: CASSLFRGVNQPQHF. The CDR3 DNA sequence: TGTGCCAGCAGTTTATTTAGAGGGGTCAATCAGCCCCAGCATTTT.

The genes are TRBV27 and TRBJ1-5, with 9 positions matching TRBD1. The CDR3 runs to 15 residues. The trim removed 0 bases at V and 7 bases at J, leaving 4 bases unmatched. Germline V lookup: CDR1 MNHEY, CDR2 SMNVEV (reference sequence). The CDR3 DNA reads as TGTGCCAGCAGTTTATCGGGGACAGGGAAACAGCCCCAGCATTTT. It specifies CASSLSGTGKQPQHF.

This chain connects TRBV29-1 to TRBJ2-7; TRBD1 matches 12 bases. V shed 2 bases, J shed 6 bases, and the junction held 5 bases outside the gene matches. Looked up from germline, CDR1 is SQVTM and CDR2 is ANQGSEA. This CDR3 is 14 amino acids long. CDR3 nucleotide sequence: TGCAGCGTTGAAACCGGGACAGGGGGCGGCGAGCAGTACTTC. Encoded protein: CSVETGTGGGEQYF.

The DNA for the CDR3 is TGTGCCAGCAGCTCTTTAGCGGGAGGGGACACAGATACGCAGTATTTT. Translating gives CASSSLAGGDTDTQYF. The gene calls are TRBV5-6 and TRBJ2-3; 11 bases line up with TRBD2. The CDR3 covers 16 residues. The ends lost 3 bases at V and 2 bases at J; junction bases unmatched: 5. Germline assignment: CDR1 SGHDT and CDR2 YYEEEE.

This clone was detected only once. The V gene is TRBV7-8, the J gene TRBJ2-5; 9 bases are a match to TRBD2. Per the germline V gene, CDR1 is SGHVS and CDR2 is FQNEAQ. The V and J ends lost 5 bases and 2 bases, in that order; junction bases with no gene match: 9. The CDR3 consists of 16 residues. CDR3 bases: TGTGCCAGCAGCAGACTACTAGCGGGTCAACAAGAGACCCAGTACTTC. This encodes CASSRLLAGQQETQYF.

The chain has TRBV11-2 and TRBJ2-3; D possibly corresponds to TRBD2 (5 bases). CDR3 length equals 13 residues. The ends were cut back, 5 bases at V and 3 bases at J, with 9 bases in the middle. The germline CDR1 and CDR2 sequences are SGHAT and FQNNGV. This chain's CDR3 is CASSLERTDTQYF. Written as DNA, the CDR3 is TGTGCCAGCAGCCTCGAGCGGACAGATACGCAGTATTTT.

This clone has just a few counts. The rearrangement joins TRBV2 to TRBJ2-1; possible D gene TRBD1, 6 bases. The CDR3 runs to 17 residues. Germline assignment: CDR1 SNHLY and CDR2 FYNNEI. The ends were cut back, 4 bases at V and 2 bases at J, with 18 bases in the middle. CDR3: CASSAPTGSRTYNEQFF. The CDR3 nucleotides are TGTGCCAGCAGTGCACCTACAGGGAGTAGGACCTACAATGAGCAGTTCTTC.

The genes are TRBV27 and TRBJ2-3, with 9 bases identical to TRBD2. This CDR3 spans 16 amino acids. The germline CDR1 and CDR2 sequences are MNHEY and SMNVEV (reference sequence). V trimming: 2 bases; J trimming: 0 bases; junction bases outside the gene matches: 3. The CDR3 DNA sequence: TGTGCCAGCAGTTTAGGCGGGAGGGCCAGCACAGATACGCAGTATTTT. Translated: CASSLGGRASTDTQYF.